This is a list of T cell receptor beta chains from one sample in a study of siplizumab effects on memory and regulatory T cells. Only in-frame clones appear in the TCRdb table, and some are missing; sequencing was by immunoSEQ multiplex PCR. Of about 120,000 clones listed, about 94% are singletons. The sequenced sample consisted of non-Treg CD4+ T cells sorted from blood. These receptor sequences come from a human donor in good health. The CDR3 runs from the conserved cysteine through the conserved F or W. The order of the fields is J gene, V gene, clone size, D gene, CDR3 DNA, CDR3 protein. A D gene is named only where the DNA matches it firmly. Expanded clones get a size class; other rows say once, few or many, or leave the size out.

TRBJ1-4 TRBV28 . TRBD1 TGTGCCAGCAGTTTGGGTGGGACAGGGAATGAAAAACTGTTTTTT CASSLGGTGNEKLFF
TRBJ1-6 TRBV6-5 once . TGTGCCAGCCGGCAAGTCAACGGACCCCTCCACTTT CASRQVNGPLHF
TRBJ2-7 TRBV30 . . TGTGCCTGGAGTAGGGGCAGGCGATACGAGCAGTACTTC CAWSRGRRYEQYF
TRBJ1-2 TRBV7-9 . TRBD1 TGTGCCAGCAGCTTTGGGACAGGGGATGGCTACACCTTC CASSFGTGDGYTF
TRBJ2-1 TRBV5-8 once TRBD1 TGTGCCAGCAGCTGGGACAGGATAAATGAGCAGTTCTTC CASSWDRINEQFF
TRBJ2-1 TRBV11-3 . . TGTGCCAGCAGCTTAGATCCATTGGGCTCCGAGCAGTTCTTC CASSLDPLGSEQFF
TRBJ2-1 TRBV5-1 . TRBD1 TGCGCCAGCAGCTGGAGGACAGGGGGGGCCTACAATGAGCAGTTCTTC CASSWRTGGAYNEQFF
TRBJ2-7 TRBV20-1 . . TGCAGTGCTAGACTATCCTACGAGCAGTACTTC CSARLSYEQYF
TRBJ2-3 TRBV9 once . TGTGCCAGCAGCGTAGCGGGGGGCTTCACAGATACGCAGTATTTT CASSVAGGFTDTQYF
TRBJ1-1 TRBV30 . TRBD1 TGTGCCGGCGACAGGGGGCAAACTGAAGCTTTCTTT CAGDRGQTEAFF
TRBJ2-5 TRBV9 . TRBD2 TGTGCGAGCGGACGGGGGGGAACCATCCAAGAGACCCAGTACTTC CASGRGGTIQETQYF
TRBJ1-6 TRBV7-3 . . TGTGCCAGCAGCTTATCGGGTAATTCACCCCTCCACTTT CASSLSGNSPLHF
TRBJ1-1 TRBV7-9 . . TGTGCCAGCAGCTTAACGGGCGTCTGGTCTGAAGCTTTCTTT CASSLTGVWSEAFF
TRBJ2-7 TRBV5-1 . . TGCGCCAGCAGAGAGGACGGGGTGGTAAGCTACGAGCAGTACTTC CASREDGVVSYEQYF
TRBJ2-1 TRBV5-4 . . TGTGCCAGCAGCTTACTACAGCCCGGGGCTGAGCAGTTCTTC CASSLLQPGAEQFF
TRBJ2-2 TRBV9 once . TGTGCCAGCAGCGGTAGGGTTGGCGGGGAGCTGTTTTTT CASSGRVGGELFF
TRBJ1-5 TRBV18 . . TGTGCCAGCTCACTTCTACAGAGCAGTAATCAGCCCCAGCATTTT CASSLLQSSNQPQHF
TRBJ1-5 TRBV19 . . TGTGCCAGTAGTATGGGTGTCGTAGGCGGTCTGCCCCAGCATTTT CASSMGVVGGLPQHF
TRBJ2-5 TRBV19 . . TGTGCCAGTAGTTCTAGCTCCCAGACCCAGTACTTC CASSSSSQTQYF
TRBJ2-4 TRBV4-1 . TRBD2 TGCGCCAGCAGCCAAGAGGGCGGGGGGCGCAGGGGAAACATTCAGTACTTC CASSQEGGGRRGNIQYF
TRBJ2-1 TRBV7-9 . . TGTGCCAGCAGCTTAGTTAAGCGATCTGAGCAGTTCTTC CASSLVKRSEQFF
TRBJ1-1 TRBV6-5 . . TGTGCCAGCAGTTACACACGGGATAGTGAAGCTTTCTTT CASSYTRDSEAFF
TRBJ1-5 TRBV28 . TRBD1 TGTGCCAGCAGTTCGACAGGGTCGGGAAACCAGCCCCAGCATTTT CASSSTGSGNQPQHF
TRBJ2-1 TRBV30 . . TGTGCCTGGAGTCGTCTCCCAAACAATGAGCAGTTCTTC CAWSRLPNNEQFF
TRBJ2-1 TRBV11-2 . TRBD2 TGTGCCAGCAGCGCCCTAGCGGGGCCTTACAATGAGCAGTTCTTC CASSALAGPYNEQFF
TRBJ2-2 TRBV9 . TRBD2 TGTGCCAGCAGCTCCCGTAGGGGACTAGCGGGGAACACCGGGGAGCTGTTTTTT CASSSRRGLAGNTGELFF
TRBJ2-5 TRBV6-5 . TRBD2 TGTGCCAGCAGCTGGCGGGGGGGAGCAGAGACCCAGTACTTC CASSWRGGAETQYF
TRBJ2-3 TRBV18 . . TGTGCCAGCTCACGACCGGGCGTTGGAGATACGCAGTATTTT CASSRPGVGDTQYF
TRBJ2-7 TRBV10-3 . TRBD2 TGTGCCACCAGGGGTAGCGGGGGGACCGAGCAGTACTTC CATRGSGGTEQYF
TRBJ2-3 TRBV5-6 . . TGTGCCAGCAGCTTAACGGGGGCCGGGGATACGCAGTATTTT CASSLTGAGDTQYF
TRBJ1-1 TRBV28 . TRBD1 TGTGCCAGCAGTTCAGGACAGGGGGCAGAAGCTTTCTTT CASSSGQGAEAFF
TRBJ1-4 TRBV14 . . TGTGCCAGCAGCCAAGGGATGCGGGAAAAACTGTTTTTT CASSQGMREKLFF
TRBJ2-3 TRBV6-1 . TRBD2 TGTGCCAGCAGTGTGAGCGGGGGGGCCGGGACAGATACGCAGTATTTT CASSVSGGAGTDTQYF
TRBJ1-2 TRBV7-2 . . TGTGCCAGCAGCTTCCCTCCCGGTTTCTATGGCTACACCTTC CASSFPPGFYGYTF
TRBJ1-1 TRBV7-9 . . TGTGCCAGCAGCTTACTGGTAGGGGGAGGCACTGAAGCTTTCTTT CASSLLVGGGTEAFF
TRBJ2-7 TRBV6-6 . TRBD2 TGTGCCAGCAGTTACGAGCGGGGGAGCTCCTACGAGCAGTACTTC CASSYERGSSYEQYF
TRBJ1-5 TRBV12-5 . . TGTGCTAGTGGTCCTGGTGAGGGTACGAGGAATCAGCCCCAGCATTTT CASGPGEGTRNQPQHF
TRBJ1-2 TRBV19 once . TGTGCCAGTAGTATAGAACAGGGCTATGGCTACACCTTC CASSIEQGYGYTF
TRBJ1-2 TRBV5-1 . . TGCGCCAGCAGCCAAAGGACAGATGCTAACTATGGCTACACCTTC CASSQRTDANYGYTF
TRBJ2-7 TRBV7-2 . . TGTGCCAGCAGAGGAAGACGGACCTACGAGCAGTACTTC CASRGRRTYEQYF
TRBJ1-6 TRBV2 few TRBD1 TGTGCCAGCAGTGAGGAGGGACAGTATAATTCACCCCTCCACTTT CASSEEGQYNSPLHF
TRBJ2-3 TRBV7-9 . . TGTGCCAGCGGGGGGGCCGGGGCAGATACGCAGTATTTT CASGGAGADTQYF
TRBJ1-6 TRBV9 once TRBD1 TGTGCCAGCAGCGTAGAGGGGGCACGTTCACCCCTCCACTTT CASSVEGARSPLHF
TRBJ2-5 TRBV19 . TRBD2 TGTGCCAGTAGGAAGCAACTAGCGGGGAAAGAGACCCAGTACTTC CASRKQLAGKETQYF
TRBJ2-3 TRBV4-3 . . TGCGCCAGCAGCCAAGAATTCGTGGGGAGCACAGATACGCAGTATTTT CASSQEFVGSTDTQYF
TRBJ1-5 TRBV29-1 . TRBD1 TGCAGCGTCCGGATGACAGGGGGTGTCGATCAGCCCCAGCATTTT CSVRMTGGVDQPQHF
TRBJ1-4 TRBV7-2 . . TGTGCCAGCAACCCCCTCGGCGGTAATGAAAAACTGTTTTTT CASNPLGGNEKLFF
TRBJ1-1 TRBV20-1 . . TGCAGTGCTAGTACGAACACTGAAGCTTTCTTT CSASTNTEAFF
TRBJ1-5 TRBV6-1 . . TGTGCCAGCAGTGGGGGGACGGACTATCAGCCCCAGCATTTT CASSGGTDYQPQHF
TRBJ2-7 TRBV4-1 . . TGCGCTACGTCTTCCACTTGGGGCGAGTTCTACGAGCAGTACTTC CATSSTWGEFYEQYF
TRBJ2-7 TRBV7-6 . . TGTGCCAGCAGCTTGAGCCGGGACCTCGAGCAGTACTTC CASSLSRDLEQYF
TRBJ2-1 TRBV6-5 . . TGTGCCAGCAGTCCGTCACTGGGCTCCTACAATGAGCAGTTCTTC CASSPSLGSYNEQFF
TRBJ2-7 TRBV5-4 . . TGTGCCAGCAGCTTGGGGGGGCCCTACGAGCAGTACTTC CASSLGGPYEQYF
TRBJ2-3 TRBV6-4 . TRBD1 TGTGCCAGCAGCCGACAGGGGAGCACAGATACGCAGTATTTT CASSRQGSTDTQYF